Presented here are 20 T cell receptor beta chains from one specimen sequenced in a study of CD8+ T cells in alopecia areata. Sequencing templates came from extracted RNA that was reverse transcribed into cDNA. Sequencing was performed with immunoSEQ multiplex PCR; in TCRdb, only in-frame clones are kept and a portion is missing. This sample has about 180,000 clones, with 53% found just once. Treatment here: oral pan-JAK inhibitor, 5-10 mg twice daily. The specimen was CD8+ T cells sorted from blood, collected at week 24, from a patient treated with tofacitinib. The origin of the receptors is a human donor with alopecia areata.

This chain uses TRBV27 with TRBJ1-6; 7 bases fit TRBD1. The CDR3 contains 15 residues. The junction had 13 bases not matched to a gene; V was cut back by 10 bases and J by 7 bases. CDR1 is MNHEY and CDR2 is SMNVEV in the germline V gene (reference sequence). CDR3 nucleotide sequence: TGTGCCACCACGACCCTACAGGGGCGGAATTCACCCCTCCACTTT. Its translation: CATTTLQGRNSPLHF.

J is TRBJ2-2 and V is TRBV27; D ambiguous. Trimming removed 6 bases at V and 6 bases at J, with 8 bases between. Germline CDR1 is MNHEY and CDR2 is SMNVEV (reference sequence). The length of the CDR3 is 12 residues. The CDR3 here is CASRETAGELFF. CDR3 in DNA: TGTGCCAGCAGGGAGACTGCCGGGGAGCTGTTTTTT.

In its sample, this clone was seen once. Other DNA sequences from this sample encode an identical CDR3 as well. CDR3 bases: TGTGCCTGGATCCCCGGGGGCACTGAAGCTTTCTTT. Protein: CAWIPGGTEAFF. The rearrangement uses TRBV30 and TRBJ1-1, with a tentative D call TRBD1 (5 bases). Germline V gene lookup returns CDR1 GTSNPN and CDR2 SVGIG (reference sequence). The CDR3 loop spans 12 amino acids. Between the trimmed V and J ends, which lost 4 bases and 4 bases, there was a span of 10 bases.

The chain joins TRBV7-8 to TRBJ1-2, with D tentatively TRBD1 (5 bases). The CDR3 loop spans 17 amino acids. V shed 5 bases and J shed 5 bases, with 24 bases lying between them. CDR1 is SGHVS, CDR2 FQNEAQ, per germline. Here the CDR3 reads CASSPSPGTSVLYGYTF. DNA of the CDR3: TGTGCCAGCAGCCCCTCTCCCGGGACTTCAGTCTTATATGGCTACACCTTC.

This clone was recorded a few times. The chain uses TRBV30 and TRBJ2-2; a possible D gene is TRBD1 (6 bases). The CDR3 has 17 residues. V was clipped by 8 bases and J by 5 bases, with 27 bases between them. In germline, CDR1 is GTSNPN, CDR2 SVGIG (reference sequence). The CDR3 is CARQQELRDTQTGELFF. The DNA of the CDR3 is TGTGCCCGCCAGCAAGAACTACGGGACACACAGACCGGGGAGCTGTTTTTT.

This clone has more than one count but fewer than ten. V gene TRBV29-1 combines with J gene TRBJ1-2, with D hard to call. CDR1 and CDR2 from the germline V gene are SQVTM and ANQGSEA. Trimming cost V 6 bases and J 5 bases, with 10 bases left between them. The CDR3 runs to 11 residues. CDR3 sequence reads: CSVHSGYGYTF. The DNA for the CDR3 is TGCAGCGTGCATAGCGGATATGGCTACACCTTC. The variable domain in full, completed from reference TRBV29-1 and TRBJ1-2, reads SAVISQKPSRDICQRGTSLTIQCQVDSQVTMMFWYRQQPGQSLTLIATANQGSEATYESGFVIDKFPISRPNLTFSTLTVSNMSPEDSSIYLCSVHSGYGYTFGSGTRLTVV.

Only a few counts were recorded for this clone. The chain links TRBV5-1 to TRBJ2-4, with 9 positions matching TRBD2. Trimming at V came to 0 bases and at J to 4 bases, leaving 14 bases not matched to a gene. Per the germline V gene, CDR1 is SGHRS and CDR2 is YFSETQ. The CDR3 is made up of 19 amino acids. CDR3 residues: CASSLAHEAGGRRKNIQYF. CDR3 sequence (DNA): TGCGCCAGCAGCTTGGCCCACGAAGCGGGGGGCCGGCGAAAAAACATTCAGTACTTC.

V usage is TRBV29-1 and J usage is TRBJ2-7; 8 nucleotides align to TRBD1. This CDR3 region has 16 residues. V was pared by 1 base and J by 4 bases, with 12 bases of the junction left unmatched. Germline CDR1 and CDR2: SQVTM and ANQGSEA. CDR3 amino acids: CSVEGTPGQGPYEQYF. CDR3 DNA: TGCAGCGTTGAAGGTACACCTGGACAGGGACCTTACGAGCAGTACTTC.

The rearrangement joins TRBV13 to TRBJ1-6; 8 nucleotides line up with TRBD1. The CDR3 consists of 15 residues. Trimming at V came to 3 bases and at J to 12 bases, leaving 10 bases not matched to a gene. In germline, CDR1 is PRHDT, CDR2 FYEKMQ (reference sequence). CDR3 DNA sequence: TGTGCCAGCAGCTTTGGACGGGACAGGTCTGTACCCCTCCACTTT. It encodes CASSFGRDRSVPLHF. The variable domain in full, with the rest retrieved from reference TRBV13 and TRBJ1-6, is AAGVIQSPRHLIKEKRETATLKCYPIPRHDTVYWYQQGPGQDPQFLISFYEKMQSDKGSIPDRFSAQQFSDYHSELNMSSLELGDSALYFCASSFGRDRSVPLHFGNGTRLTVT.

The chain links TRBV6-6 to TRBJ1-3, with TRBD1 matching 9 bases. CDR1 is MNHNY, CDR2 SVGAGI, per germline (reference sequence). V lost 7 bases and J lost 2; bases outside the gene matches: 9. The CDR3 spans 16 residues. The CDR3 reads CASTLGTGLAGNTIYF. DNA for the CDR3: TGTGCCAGCACTCTAGGGACAGGGCTTGCTGGAAACACCATATATTTT.

The table lists this clone with a few counts. The chain combines TRBV2 with TRBJ1-5; 7 bases fit TRBD1. In germline, CDR1 is SNHLY, CDR2 FYNNEI. The CDR3 runs to 14 residues. The V segment lost 10 bases and the J segment 3 bases; nucleotides outside the gene matches: 9. CDR3 coding DNA: TGTGCCACCCAGACACAGGGGAACAATCAGCCCCAGCATTTT. Its translation: CATQTQGNNQPQHF. Looking up the rest from reference TRBV2 and TRBJ1-5 gives the full variable domain: EPEVTQTPSHQVTQMGQEVILRCVPISNHLYFYWYRQILGQKVEFLVSFYNNEISEKSEIFDDQFSVERPDGSNFTLKIRSTKLEDSAMYFCATQTQGNNQPQHFGDGTRLSIL.

This chain links TRBV29-1 with TRBJ1-1; D gene ambiguous. Germline CDR1 reads SQVTM; CDR2 reads ANQGSEA. This CDR3 is built from 11 residues. V dropped 3 bases and J dropped 5 bases, with 7 bases sitting between them. As DNA, the CDR3 is TGCAGCGTTGAGGTTTGGACTGAAGCTTTCTTT. Amino acid sequence: CSVEVWTEAFF.

This rearrangement joins TRBV7-2 to TRBJ2-3, with D possibly matching TRBD1 (6 bases). The CDR3 covers 15 residues. Per germline, CDR1 SGHTA and CDR2 FQGNSA. Trimming cost V 1 base and J 4 bases, with 12 bases left between them. The CDR3 region is CASSLVLGAPDTQYF. For the CDR3, the DNA is TGTGCCAGCAGCTTAGTCCTGGGGGCTCCAGATACGCAGTATTTT.

In its sample, this clone was seen a few times. The chain links TRBV7-9 to TRBJ2-3; 10 positions match TRBD1. The CDR3 totals 14 residues. CDR1 SEHNR and CDR2 FQNEAQ come from the germline V gene (reference sequence). The trim removed 4 bases at V and 3 bases at J, leaving 1 base unmatched. CDR3 residues: CASSSGQGTDTQYF. The CDR3 DNA follows: TGTGCCAGCAGCTCGGGACAGGGGACAGATACGCAGTATTTT. Supplemented by reference TRBV7-9 and TRBJ2-3, the full variable domain reads DTGVSQNPRHKITKRGQNVTFRCDPISEHNRLYWYRQTLGQGPEFLTYFQNEAQLEKSRLLSDRFSAERPKGSFSTLEIQRTEQGDSAMYLCASSSGQGTDTQYFGPGTRLTVL.

The rearrangement uses TRBV30 and TRBJ2-7; D gene ambiguous. Germline loops: CDR1 GTSNPN, CDR2 SVGIG (reference sequence). The CDR3 length is 11 residues. V lost 5 bases, J lost 4 bases, and 9 bases lay in between. The CDR3 is CAWQNGYEQYF. CDR3 nucleotides: TGTGCCTGGCAAAATGGGTACGAGCAGTACTTC.

The chain employs TRBV7-9 and TRBJ1-5; no clear D gene. CDR1 is SEHNR, CDR2 FQNEAQ, per germline (reference sequence). There are 16 residues in the CDR3. V was clipped by 3 bases and J by 0 bases, with 12 bases between them. This CDR3 reads CASSFGRRYSNQPQHF. The DNA of the CDR3 is TGTGCCAGCAGCTTTGGGAGACGTTATAGCAATCAGCCCCAGCATTTT.

The gene calls are TRBV6-5 and TRBJ2-1; D might be TRBD2 (5 bases). CDR1 MNHEY and CDR2 SVGAGI come from the germline V gene. The germline V and J ends were trimmed by 6 bases and 9 bases, with 12 bases remaining between them. The CDR3 is 12 amino acids. The CDR3 DNA follows: TGTGCCAGCAGCTTTAACGGGGTTGAGCAGTTCTTC. Residues: CASSFNGVEQFF.

This clone turned up a few times. The chain combines TRBV2 with TRBJ1-1; no reliable D call. This CDR3 comprises 12 residues. CDR1 SNHLY and CDR2 FYNNEI come from the germline V gene. Trimming removed 4 bases at V and 4 bases at J, with 7 bases between. The DNA for the CDR3 is TGTGCCAGCAGTGCAGGAGGCACTGAAGCTTTCTTT. This translates into CASSAGGTEAFF.

This chain connects TRBV25-1 to TRBJ1-6, with unresolved D. The CDR3 sequence is 16 residues long. Germline assignment: CDR1 MGHDK and CDR2 SYGVNS. The V and J ends lost 6 bases and 0 bases respectively, with 12 bases between them. This chain's CDR3 is CASSGGRGSYNSPLHF. The DNA of the CDR3 is TGTGCCAGCAGCGGAGGGCGAGGCTCCTATAATTCACCCCTCCACTTT.

Here the CDR3 reads CASNPTGTTEAFF. The CDR3 DNA reads TGTGCCAGCAACCCGACAGGGACCACTGAAGCTTTCTTT. The J gene is TRBJ1-1, the V gene TRBV6-1; 7 positions agree with TRBD1. With V trimmed by 7 bases and J by 4 bases, 6 bases remained unmatched. Germline-derived CDR1 and CDR2 are MNHNS and SASEGT. This CDR3 is 13 amino acids long.